This TCR beta chain was found in a study of siplizumab effects on memory and regulatory T cells. Comments on this clone: Its antigen is not identified.

Study outcomes and limitations: Naive T cells seemed more diverse than memory cells; they also seemed major alloresponse contributors. Treg origin accounted for an average of approximately 69% of mappable alloreactive CD4+ clones with siplizumab and roughly 25% in controls.

Roughly 90,000 TCR templates per sample were sequenced. Measured with immunoSEQ multiplex PCR; TCRdb has only the in-frame clones, and not every one. The data hold approximately 82,000 clones, with 87% observed a single time. The sample taken for sequencing was Tregs sorted from blood. The clonotype comes from a human donor in good health.

The CDR3 nucleotides read TGCGCCAGCAGCTTGGGGCAGGGTACCGGCTACACCTTC. It yields the protein CASSLGQGTGYTF. This sequence joins TRBV5-1 and TRBJ1-2; a weak D match, TRBD1 (5 bases). This CDR3 contains 13 residues. Trimming took 0 bases from V and 8 from J, leaving 11 bases between them. CDR1 is SGHRS, CDR2 YFSETQ, per germline. Using reference TRBV5-1 and TRBJ1-2 for the parts outside the CDR3, the full variable domain is KAGVTQTPRYLIKTRGQQVTLSCSPISGHRSVSWYQQTPGQGLQFLFEYFSETQRNKGNFPGRFSGRQFSNSRSEMNVSTLELGDSALYLCASSLGQGTGYTFGSGTRLTVV.